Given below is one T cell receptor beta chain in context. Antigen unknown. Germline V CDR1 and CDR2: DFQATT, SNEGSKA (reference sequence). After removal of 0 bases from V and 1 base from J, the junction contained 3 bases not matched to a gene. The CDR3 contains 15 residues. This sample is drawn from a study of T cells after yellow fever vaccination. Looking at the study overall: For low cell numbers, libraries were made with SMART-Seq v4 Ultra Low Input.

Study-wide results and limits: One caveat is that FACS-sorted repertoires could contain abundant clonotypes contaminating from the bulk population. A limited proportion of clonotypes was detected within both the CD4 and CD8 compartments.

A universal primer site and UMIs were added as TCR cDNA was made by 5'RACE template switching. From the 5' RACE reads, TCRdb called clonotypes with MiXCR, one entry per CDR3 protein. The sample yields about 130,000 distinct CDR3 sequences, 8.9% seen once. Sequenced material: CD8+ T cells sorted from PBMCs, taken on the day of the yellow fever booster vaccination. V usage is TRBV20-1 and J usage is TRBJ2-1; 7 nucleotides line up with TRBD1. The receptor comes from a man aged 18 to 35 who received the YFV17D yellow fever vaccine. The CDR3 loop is CSARDGDSSYNEQFF. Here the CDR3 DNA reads TGCAGTGCTAGAGACGGGGACAGTTCCTACAATGAGCAGTTCTTC.